The 22 T cell receptor beta chains below were found in one sample sequenced in a study of blood T cell repertoires in COVID-19. Sequencing used immunoSEQ multiplex PCR; TCRdb keeps in-frame clones, though not all of them. The sample contains approximately 150,000 clones, roughly 85% of which appear only once. Sequenced material: PBMCs or T cells enriched from blood (not recorded which). The source is a woman in her seventies in a cohort exposed to, infected with or recovered from COVID-19 (not recorded which).

This chain uses TRBV6-5 with TRBJ2-7; TRBD2 might be the D (5 bases). Per the germline V gene, CDR1 is MNHEY and CDR2 is SVGAGI. This CDR3 has 13 amino acids. V gave up 0 bases and J gave up 11 bases, with 14 bases separating them. CDR3 in amino acids: CASSYSRVSPKYF. DNA for the CDR3: TGTGCCAGCAGTTACTCGAGGGTCTCACCCAAGTACTTC.

This clone was recorded a few times. The CDR3 loop reads CASSDRDRQYF. CDR3 nucleotides: TGTGCCAGCAGTGATCGGGACAGGCAGTACTTC. V usage is TRBV6-1 and J usage is TRBJ2-7; the match to TRBD1 covers 7 bases. The germline gives CDR1 MNHNS, CDR2 SASEGT. J lost 9 bases, V lost 3 bases, and 2 bases had no gene match. There are 11 residues in the CDR3.

This chain uses TRBV11-3 with TRBJ1-5; the D gene is possibly TRBD1 (5 bases). The CDR3 runs to 18 residues. V lost 0 bases, J lost 1 base, and 16 bases lay in between. Germline-derived CDR1 and CDR2 are SGHNT and YENEEA. The CDR3 reads CASSLDRAPIRSNQPQHF. CDR3 DNA sequence: TGTGCCAGCAGCTTAGACAGGGCCCCGATTAGGAGCAATCAGCCCCAGCATTTT. The whole variable domain, filled in from reference TRBV11-3 and TRBJ1-5, reads EAGVVQSPRYKIIEKKQPVAFWCNPISGHNTLYWYLQNLGQGPELLIRYENEEAVDDSQLPKDRFSAERLKGVDSTLKIQPAELGDSAVYLCASSLDRAPIRSNQPQHFGDGTRLSIL.

The chain joins TRBV5-1 to TRBJ2-3; 8 bases map to TRBD1. Looked up from germline, CDR1 is SGHRS and CDR2 is YFSETQ. The CDR3 length is 16 residues. Trimming at V came to 0 bases and at J to 5 bases, leaving 8 bases not matched to a gene. CDR3 bases: TGCGCCAGCAGCTTGGTGGGCAGGGGGCCAGTAGATACGCAGTATTTT. The encoded protein is CASSLVGRGPVDTQYF. Looking up the rest from reference TRBV5-1 and TRBJ2-3 gives the full variable domain: KAGVTQTPRYLIKTRGQQVTLSCSPISGHRSVSWYQQTPGQGLQFLFEYFSETQRNKGNFPGRFSGRQFSNSRSEMNVSTLELGDSALYLCASSLVGRGPVDTQYFGPGTRLTVL.

The chain links TRBV4-3 to TRBJ2-7; 7 bases are shared with TRBD1. Trimming removed 4 bases from V and 8 bases from J; junction bases left unmatched: 11. This CDR3 has 14 amino acids. The germline gives CDR1 LGHNA, CDR2 YSLEER. The DNA of the CDR3 is TGCGCCAGCAGCCCTACAGGGGTCGGTACGAAGCAGTACTTC. It specifies CASSPTGVGTKQYF.

The chain is built from TRBV6-4 and TRBJ1-1; 10 nucleotides agree with TRBD1. V trimming: 2 bases; J trimming: 1 base; junction bases outside the gene matches: 1. Per germline, CDR1 MRHNA and CDR2 SNTAGT. This CDR3 region has 15 residues. This chain's CDR3 is CASSDGTGENTEAFF. CDR3 sequence (DNA): TGTGCCAGCAGTGACGGGACAGGGGAGAACACTGAAGCTTTCTTT.

This chain connects TRBV9 to TRBJ2-2; D might be TRBD2 (6 bases). Trimming removed 3 bases from V and 0 bases from J, with 12 bases in between. CDR3 size: 16 residues. The germline V gene encodes CDR1 SGDLS and CDR2 YYNGEE. The CDR3: CASSGRDSPNTGELFF. In DNA form, the CDR3 reads TGTGCCAGCAGCGGGAGGGACTCCCCGAACACCGGGGAGCTGTTTTTT.

The V and J genes are TRBV5-1 and TRBJ1-2, with D hard to call. The V end was cut by 3 bases, the J end by 0 bases, with 6 bases between. Germline CDR1 is SGHRS and CDR2 is YFSETQ. This CDR3 spans 13 amino acids. The CDR3 loop reads CASSSQANYGYTF. The DNA for the CDR3 is TGCGCCAGCAGCTCGCAGGCTAACTATGGCTACACCTTC.

The rearrangement uses TRBV12-3 or TRBV12-4 and TRBJ1-3; 8 bases map to TRBD1. This CDR3 contains 13 residues. V dropped 9 bases and J dropped 2; count of bases not matched to a gene: 3. CDR3 DNA sequence: TGTGCCAGTCGACAGGGGACTGGAAACACCATATATTTT. This encodes CASRQGTGNTIYF.

The chain links TRBV5-1 to TRBJ2-2, with D possibly TRBD1 on 6 matching bases. Germline V gene data show CDR1 as SGHRS and CDR2 as YFSETQ. The CDR3 length is 15 residues. V lost 4 bases and J 5 bases, leaving 15 bases between the germline ends. In DNA form, the CDR3 reads TGCGCCAGCAGCATAGCCCCACAGGGAACCGGGGAGCTGTTTTTT. Its translation is CASSIAPQGTGELFF.

V and J are TRBV18 and TRBJ1-2; D perhaps matches TRBD1 (5 bases). Germline V gene data show CDR1 as KGHSH and CDR2 as LQKENI. Deletions cut 3 bases from V and 6 bases from J, with 14 bases between. The CDR3 has 14 residues. The CDR3 bases are TGTGCCAGCTCACCGAATTTTATAGGGGATGGCTACACCTTC. Translation: CASSPNFIGDGYTF.

This rearrangement joins TRBV6-2 or TRBV6-3 to TRBJ2-5; D not certain. The CDR3 is 11 residues long. V was clipped by 6 bases and J by 7 bases, with 9 bases between them. The germline CDR1 and CDR2 sequences are MNHEY and SVGEGT. The CDR3 region has the DNA TGTGCCAGCAGCCACTCAAGGACCCAGTACTTC. Its translation is CASSHSRTQYF.

This clone was found a few times. The chain couples TRBV2 to TRBJ2-7; tentative D call: TRBD1 (5 bases). Germline CDR1 SNHLY, CDR2 FYNNEI. Trimming pared 7 bases from V and 9 bases from J, leaving 16 bases between. This CDR3 has 12 residues. The CDR3 sequence: CASNLQGSAQYF. The CDR3 DNA sequence: TGTGCCAGCAATCTCCAGGGTTCGGCGCAGTACTTC.

The V call is TRBV4-2, the J call TRBJ2-1, with D unclear. CDR3 length: 15 amino acids. Germline lookup yields CDR1 LGHNA and CDR2 YNFKEQ. V was shortened by 4 bases and J by 4 bases, with 14 bases between the two germline ends. The CDR3 coding sequence is TGTGCCAGCAGCCCCGATGAGACTCGGTACAATGAGCAGTTCTTC. Translated, it gives CASSPDETRYNEQFF.

On this clone: A much bigger clone sits one base away, suggesting this may be a read error. The J gene is TRBJ2-3, the V gene TRBV28, with unresolved D. Trimming cost V 4 bases and J 2 bases, with 7 bases left between them. CDR3 length: 13 amino acids. Germline V gene lookup returns CDR1 MDHEN and CDR2 SYDVKM. The CDR3 loop reads CASSSENTDTQYF. The CDR3 DNA reads as TGTGCCAGCAGTTCGGAGAACACAGATACGCAGTATTTT. Full variable domain (remainder filled in from reference TRBV28 and TRBJ2-3): DVKVTQSSRYLVKRTGEKVFLECVQDMDHENMFWYRQDPGLGLRLIYFSYDVKMKEKGDIPEGYSVSREKKERFSLILESASTNQTSMYLCASSSENTDTQYFGPGTRLTVL.

This rearrangement joins TRBV7-8 to TRBJ2-6; D gene ambiguous. Per the germline V gene, CDR1 is SGHVS and CDR2 is FQNEAQ. The CDR3 length is 15 residues. V was clipped by 5 bases and J by 4 bases, with 12 bases between them. CDR3 amino acids: CASSRDKSGANVLTF. The DNA for the CDR3 is TGTGCCAGCAGCCGAGACAAATCCGGGGCCAACGTCCTGACTTTC.

This sequence joins TRBV27 and TRBJ1-6; D uncertain. The germline gives CDR1 MNHEY, CDR2 SMNVEV (reference sequence). V was cut by 5 bases and J by 0 bases, with 17 bases left in between. This CDR3 comprises 18 residues. The CDR3 coding sequence is TGTGCCAGCAGTCACATGCCGCCGGGAAGCTCCTATAATTCACCCCTCCACTTT. This gives the protein CASSHMPPGSSYNSPLHF.

The chain employs TRBV5-1 and TRBJ1-1; 8 bases map to TRBD1. This CDR3 has 15 amino acids. Germline CDR1 and CDR2: SGHRS and YFSETQ. After removal of 0 bases from V and 1 base from J, the junction contained 2 bases not matched to a gene. The CDR3: CASSLDTGGNTEAFF. CDR3 nucleotide sequence: TGCGCCAGCAGCTTGGACACAGGGGGGAACACTGAAGCTTTCTTT.

This clone was observed a handful of times. V and J are TRBV5-1 and TRBJ2-1, with TRBD2 matching over 12 bases. The CDR3 runs 15 residues. Germline V gives CDR1 SGHRS, CDR2 YFSETQ. V was clipped by 7 bases and J by 7 bases; unmatched bases: 9. Here the CDR3 reads CASESLAGGLNEQFF. The CDR3 bases are TGCGCCAGCGAATCGCTAGCGGGAGGGCTAAATGAGCAGTTCTTC.

The CDR3 spells CASSLGLKLGEQYF. The DNA of the CDR3 is TGTGCCAGCAGCCTGGGACTAAAATTAGGCGAGCAGTACTTC. The rearrangement uses TRBV5-5 and TRBJ2-7; 7 nucleotides match TRBD2. Germline assignment: CDR1 SGHKS and CDR2 YYEKEE (reference sequence). This CDR3 comprises 14 residues. V shed 4 bases and J 6 bases; nucleotides not matched to a gene: 10.

In this sample, this clone turned up a few times. This chain joins TRBV7-3 and TRBJ2-1, with a possible D match to TRBD2 (5 bases). CDR1 is SGHTA, CDR2 FQGTGA, per germline. The CDR3 sequence is 13 residues long. V was pared by 0 bases and J by 10 bases, with 10 bases between. In DNA, the CDR3 is TGTGCCAGCAGCTTAACGAAGGAGGAAGAGCAGTTCTTC. This translates into CASSLTKEEEQFF.

This sequence joins TRBV3-1 (or the pseudogene TRBV3-2) and TRBJ2-1, with 14 nucleotides matching TRBD2. Trimming cost V 1 base and J 6 bases; bases outside gene matches: 8. Germline CDR1 reads LGHDT; CDR2 reads YNNKEL (reference sequence). CDR3 length: 18 amino acids. Here the CDR3 reads CASSQGLAGGPWGNEQFF. CDR3 nucleotides: TGTGCCAGCAGCCAAGGACTAGCGGGAGGGCCATGGGGCAATGAGCAGTTCTTC.